Below, one T cell receptor (beta chain) is given with its context. The data originate from a study of cytomegalovirus exposure and HLA in healthy donors. The PCR used 60 Vbeta and 13 Jbeta primers. Repertoires were generated with immunoSEQ multiplex PCR, while TCRdb's copy carries only in-frame clones and drops some. The sample includes over 100,000 clones, around 67% of them seen just once. The CDR3 loop spans 19 amino acids. With 0 bases removed from V and 4 bases from J, the gap between germline ends came to 21 bases. Germline assignment: CDR1 MGHRA and CDR2 YSYEKL. The sequence was collected from a woman aged 40 to 55 in good health and CMV-seropositive. Sequencing used PBMCs. The rearrangement joins TRBV4-1 to TRBJ1-4, with unresolved D. The CDR3 loop reads CASSQEVLGASNLNEKLFF. The CDR3 DNA follows: TGCGCCAGCAGCCAAGAAGTATTGGGCGCCTCCAATCTTAATGAAAAACTGTTTTTT.